A selection of T cell receptor beta chains follows, all from one sample in a study of blood T cell repertoires in COVID-19. The assay was immunoSEQ multiplex PCR, and TCRdb's table has in-frame clones only and misses some. This sample has tens of thousands of clones, with 70% to 90% found just once. Material for sequencing was peripheral blood. These receptors were collected from a human donor in a cohort sampled during active COVID-19. CDR3s include the opening cysteine and the closing phenylalanine or tryptophan. D genes are given only for firm matches. Clone size appears in some rows only: once, few, many, or a class for an expanded clone.

DNA	CDR3	D	V	J	length	size
TGTGCCAGCAGCCGGGATTATCAAGAAGAGACCCAGTACTTC	CASSRDYQEETQYF	.	TRBV7-2	TRBJ2-5	14	.
TGTGCCAGCAGCTTGCTAGCGGGGGGGCCAGATACGCAGTATTTT	CASSLLAGGPDTQYF	TRBD2	TRBV3-1/TRBV3-2	TRBJ2-3	15	.
TGTGCCAGTAGTAACCAACAGGGGGCTAATCAGCCCCAGCATTTT	CASSNQQGANQPQHF	TRBD1	TRBV19	TRBJ1-5	15	once
TGTGCCAGCAGCTGGGACAGGGAGAACACTGAAGCTTTCTTT	CASSWDRENTEAFF	TRBD1	TRBV5-6	TRBJ1-1	14	.
TGTGCCACCCTACCCGGGACAGGGAGCTCTGGGGCCAACGTCCTGACTTTC	CATLPGTGSSGANVLTF	TRBD1	TRBV7-9	TRBJ2-6	17	.
TGTGCCACCAGTGACCGGACTAGCGGGGTACCTAGCTCCTACAATGAGCAGTTCTTC	CATSDRTSGVPSSYNEQFF	TRBD2	TRBV24-1	TRBJ2-1	19	.
TGCGCCAGCAGCTTGGAACTAGCGGGAGTCGGCGAGCAGTACTTC	CASSLELAGVGEQYF	TRBD2	TRBV5-1	TRBJ2-7	15	.
TGCGCCAGCAGCTTGGCACTAGCGGGAGCAGATACGCAGTATTTT	CASSLALAGADTQYF	TRBD2	TRBV5-1	TRBJ2-3	15	.
TGTGCCAGCAGTGGAACACGAACTGAAGCTTTCTTT	CASSGTRTEAFF	.	TRBV2	TRBJ1-1	12	once
TGTGCCAGTAGTAACCCGGGACAGGGCACCTATGGCTACACCTTC	CASSNPGQGTYGYTF	TRBD1	TRBV19	TRBJ1-2	15	.
TGTGCCAGCAGTGTGATCGACAGGGACTACAATGAGCAGTTCTTC	CASSVIDRDYNEQFF	TRBD1	TRBV9	TRBJ2-1	15	.
TGTGCCACCAGCAGAGGGCGGGCCGTTTCCTACAATGAGCAGTTCTTC	CATSRGRAVSYNEQFF	.	TRBV15	TRBJ2-1	16	.
TGTGCCAGCAGGAAAAGACAGTACCGATCTTACGAGCAGTACTTC	CASRKRQYRSYEQYF	.	TRBV2	TRBJ2-7	15	few
TGTGCCAGCAGCGTAGGGGCGGGGGGCCCAGATACGCAGTATTTT	CASSVGAGGPDTQYF	TRBD2	TRBV9	TRBJ2-3	15	.
TGTGCCAGCAGCGCCGGGACAGGGGGCACTGAAGCTTTCTTT	CASSAGTGGTEAFF	TRBD1	TRBV6-5	TRBJ1-1	14	once
TGTGCCAGCAGCTCTAAGATCCTCGGCATGGGCAGTACAAACACTGAAGCTTTCTTT	CASSSKILGMGSTNTEAFF	.	TRBV11-2	TRBJ1-1	19	.
TGTGCCAGTAGTACCAGGACAGGGGGTCCGGGTAGCAATCAGCCCCAGCATTTT	CASSTRTGGPGSNQPQHF	TRBD1	TRBV19	TRBJ1-5	18	few
TGTGCCAGCAGCTCCAACAGGGGGCTGGATGAAAAACTGTTTTTT	CASSSNRGLDEKLFF	TRBD1	TRBV5-4	TRBJ1-4	15	.
TGTGCCAGCACCACGGACGGAACATCCCTACTCTGGAGGAACACCATATATTTT	CASTTDGTSLLWRNTIYF	.	TRBV5-5	TRBJ1-3	18	.
TGCAGCGTTGTTGGCCGACAGGGAATCACTGAAGCTTTCTTT	CSVVGRQGITEAFF	TRBD1	TRBV29-1	TRBJ1-1	14	.
TGTGCCAGCAGCCCCGGAGGTACTAGCGGCGTCTACGAGCAGTACTTC	CASSPGGTSGVYEQYF	TRBD2	TRBV9	TRBJ2-7	16	.
TGTGCCAGCAGTCGTAGCGGGAGTGAGCAGTTCTTC	CASSRSGSEQFF	TRBD2	TRBV6-6	TRBJ2-1	12	.
TGTGCCAGCAGCCAGGGACTAGCGGGGCCCTACGAGCAGTACTTC	CASSQGLAGPYEQYF	TRBD2	TRBV3-1/TRBV3-2	TRBJ2-7	15	.
TGTGCCAGCAGACCTAGAACCGGGGAGCTGTTTTTT	CASRPRTGELFF	.	TRBV7-9	TRBJ2-2	12	.
TGTGCCATCAGTCAAAGTCGGGGGCGGGGGTTGAGGGGCGGCTACGAGCAGTACTTC	CAISQSRGRGLRGGYEQYF	.	TRBV10-3	TRBJ2-7	19	.
TGTGCCAGCAGCTTAGTCACAGACAGGGTACGGCGGACTGAAGCTTTCTTT	CASSLVTDRVRRTEAFF	TRBD1	TRBV7-2	TRBJ1-1	17	once
TGTGCCAGCAGCGCCACTAGCGGGGGGGACCAAGAGACCCAGTACTTC	CASSATSGGDQETQYF	TRBD2	TRBV13	TRBJ2-5	16	.
TGTGCCAGCAGCTTGTCTAGGCCAGGGGGGTCCTACAATGAGCAGTTCTTC	CASSLSRPGGSYNEQFF	.	TRBV5-6	TRBJ2-1	17	once
TGTGCCAGCATTCGATTAGGGGGCGTAGGTGAAAAACTGTTTTTT	CASIRLGGVGEKLFF	TRBD1	TRBV2	TRBJ1-4	15	.
TGTGCCTGGAGTGTACGAGGCAAGGGGGCCTACGAGCAGTACTTC	CAWSVRGKGAYEQYF	.	TRBV30	TRBJ2-7	15	.
TGCGCCAGCAGCCAGGACGGGACAGGGGGCGCCCAAGAGACCCAGTACTTC	CASSQDGTGGAQETQYF	TRBD1	TRBV4-1	TRBJ2-5	17	.
TGTGCCTGGAGTGTGGGGTATGGGGGCGCGAGTCGGGCCTATGGCTACACCTTC	CAWSVGYGGASRAYGYTF	.	TRBV30	TRBJ1-2	18	.
TGTGCCAGCAACCAATACAGGGCCGACTATGGCTACACCTTC	CASNQYRADYGYTF	.	TRBV7-2	TRBJ1-2	14	.
TGTGCCAGCAGCTTAGCGCAACTAGCGGGAACCGGGGAGCTGTTTTTT	CASSLAQLAGTGELFF	TRBD2	TRBV7-2	TRBJ2-2	16	.
TGCGCCAGCAGCCAAAAGAGAGCAACTAATGAAAAACTGTTTTTT	CASSQKRATNEKLFF	.	TRBV4-3	TRBJ1-4	15	once
TGTGCCAGCAGCTTCACAGGGGGCGTTTACGGATCATATGGCTACACCTTC	CASSFTGGVYGSYGYTF	TRBD1	TRBV7-2	TRBJ1-2	17	.
TGTGCCAGCAGTTATCAGGGTAGGGATGAGCAGTTCTTC	CASSYQGRDEQFF	.	TRBV2	TRBJ2-1	13	.
TGTGCCGAGGGAGGCCTAACAGATACGCAGTATTTT	CAEGGLTDTQYF	.	TRBV2	TRBJ2-3	12	.
TGTGCCAGCAGTCCTCGGGCTAGCGGGACCTACGAGCAGTACTTC	CASSPRASGTYEQYF	TRBD2	TRBV27	TRBJ2-7	15	.
TGTGCCAGCTCACCAGGACAGATGAACTTGAACACTGAAGCTTTCTTT	CASSPGQMNLNTEAFF	.	TRBV18	TRBJ1-1	16	.